This TCR beta chain comes out of a study of T-cell memory formation after mild COVID-19. For the study at large: In these data, TCR clusters were largely donor specific. General study points: Clones shrinking from day 15 to 85 showed even CD4/CD8 mixes; later expanders tilted CD4+. Specificity for SARS-CoV-2 was not confirmed among the second-wave clones peaking on day 37. The main location of contracting CD4+ clones was CM and EM, and that of contracting CD8+ clones was EMRA.

Germline lookup yields CDR1 KGHDR and CDR2 SFDVKD. V was pared by 4 bases and J by 4 bases, with 14 bases between. The CDR3 has 15 residues. This clonotype was detected only a few times. Its antigen remains unknown. TCRdb re-called the 5' RACE reads through MiXCR, storing one row per CDR3 protein. The table lists about 290,000 distinct CDR3 sequences, about 16% of them singletons, with around 23% in the top ten. The sequenced sample was PBMCs or a T cell subset sorted from them (not recorded which). The V call is TRBV24-1, the J call TRBJ2-3; tentative D call: TRBD2 (6 bases). This clonotype was obtained from a young man who had mild COVID-19 (a few samples of this study predate the infection). Cell type and time point are not known. The chain's CDR3 is CATSDRTGDADTQYF. The CDR3 DNA sequence: TGTGCCACCAGTGACCGGACGGGAGATGCAGATACGCAGTATTTT.